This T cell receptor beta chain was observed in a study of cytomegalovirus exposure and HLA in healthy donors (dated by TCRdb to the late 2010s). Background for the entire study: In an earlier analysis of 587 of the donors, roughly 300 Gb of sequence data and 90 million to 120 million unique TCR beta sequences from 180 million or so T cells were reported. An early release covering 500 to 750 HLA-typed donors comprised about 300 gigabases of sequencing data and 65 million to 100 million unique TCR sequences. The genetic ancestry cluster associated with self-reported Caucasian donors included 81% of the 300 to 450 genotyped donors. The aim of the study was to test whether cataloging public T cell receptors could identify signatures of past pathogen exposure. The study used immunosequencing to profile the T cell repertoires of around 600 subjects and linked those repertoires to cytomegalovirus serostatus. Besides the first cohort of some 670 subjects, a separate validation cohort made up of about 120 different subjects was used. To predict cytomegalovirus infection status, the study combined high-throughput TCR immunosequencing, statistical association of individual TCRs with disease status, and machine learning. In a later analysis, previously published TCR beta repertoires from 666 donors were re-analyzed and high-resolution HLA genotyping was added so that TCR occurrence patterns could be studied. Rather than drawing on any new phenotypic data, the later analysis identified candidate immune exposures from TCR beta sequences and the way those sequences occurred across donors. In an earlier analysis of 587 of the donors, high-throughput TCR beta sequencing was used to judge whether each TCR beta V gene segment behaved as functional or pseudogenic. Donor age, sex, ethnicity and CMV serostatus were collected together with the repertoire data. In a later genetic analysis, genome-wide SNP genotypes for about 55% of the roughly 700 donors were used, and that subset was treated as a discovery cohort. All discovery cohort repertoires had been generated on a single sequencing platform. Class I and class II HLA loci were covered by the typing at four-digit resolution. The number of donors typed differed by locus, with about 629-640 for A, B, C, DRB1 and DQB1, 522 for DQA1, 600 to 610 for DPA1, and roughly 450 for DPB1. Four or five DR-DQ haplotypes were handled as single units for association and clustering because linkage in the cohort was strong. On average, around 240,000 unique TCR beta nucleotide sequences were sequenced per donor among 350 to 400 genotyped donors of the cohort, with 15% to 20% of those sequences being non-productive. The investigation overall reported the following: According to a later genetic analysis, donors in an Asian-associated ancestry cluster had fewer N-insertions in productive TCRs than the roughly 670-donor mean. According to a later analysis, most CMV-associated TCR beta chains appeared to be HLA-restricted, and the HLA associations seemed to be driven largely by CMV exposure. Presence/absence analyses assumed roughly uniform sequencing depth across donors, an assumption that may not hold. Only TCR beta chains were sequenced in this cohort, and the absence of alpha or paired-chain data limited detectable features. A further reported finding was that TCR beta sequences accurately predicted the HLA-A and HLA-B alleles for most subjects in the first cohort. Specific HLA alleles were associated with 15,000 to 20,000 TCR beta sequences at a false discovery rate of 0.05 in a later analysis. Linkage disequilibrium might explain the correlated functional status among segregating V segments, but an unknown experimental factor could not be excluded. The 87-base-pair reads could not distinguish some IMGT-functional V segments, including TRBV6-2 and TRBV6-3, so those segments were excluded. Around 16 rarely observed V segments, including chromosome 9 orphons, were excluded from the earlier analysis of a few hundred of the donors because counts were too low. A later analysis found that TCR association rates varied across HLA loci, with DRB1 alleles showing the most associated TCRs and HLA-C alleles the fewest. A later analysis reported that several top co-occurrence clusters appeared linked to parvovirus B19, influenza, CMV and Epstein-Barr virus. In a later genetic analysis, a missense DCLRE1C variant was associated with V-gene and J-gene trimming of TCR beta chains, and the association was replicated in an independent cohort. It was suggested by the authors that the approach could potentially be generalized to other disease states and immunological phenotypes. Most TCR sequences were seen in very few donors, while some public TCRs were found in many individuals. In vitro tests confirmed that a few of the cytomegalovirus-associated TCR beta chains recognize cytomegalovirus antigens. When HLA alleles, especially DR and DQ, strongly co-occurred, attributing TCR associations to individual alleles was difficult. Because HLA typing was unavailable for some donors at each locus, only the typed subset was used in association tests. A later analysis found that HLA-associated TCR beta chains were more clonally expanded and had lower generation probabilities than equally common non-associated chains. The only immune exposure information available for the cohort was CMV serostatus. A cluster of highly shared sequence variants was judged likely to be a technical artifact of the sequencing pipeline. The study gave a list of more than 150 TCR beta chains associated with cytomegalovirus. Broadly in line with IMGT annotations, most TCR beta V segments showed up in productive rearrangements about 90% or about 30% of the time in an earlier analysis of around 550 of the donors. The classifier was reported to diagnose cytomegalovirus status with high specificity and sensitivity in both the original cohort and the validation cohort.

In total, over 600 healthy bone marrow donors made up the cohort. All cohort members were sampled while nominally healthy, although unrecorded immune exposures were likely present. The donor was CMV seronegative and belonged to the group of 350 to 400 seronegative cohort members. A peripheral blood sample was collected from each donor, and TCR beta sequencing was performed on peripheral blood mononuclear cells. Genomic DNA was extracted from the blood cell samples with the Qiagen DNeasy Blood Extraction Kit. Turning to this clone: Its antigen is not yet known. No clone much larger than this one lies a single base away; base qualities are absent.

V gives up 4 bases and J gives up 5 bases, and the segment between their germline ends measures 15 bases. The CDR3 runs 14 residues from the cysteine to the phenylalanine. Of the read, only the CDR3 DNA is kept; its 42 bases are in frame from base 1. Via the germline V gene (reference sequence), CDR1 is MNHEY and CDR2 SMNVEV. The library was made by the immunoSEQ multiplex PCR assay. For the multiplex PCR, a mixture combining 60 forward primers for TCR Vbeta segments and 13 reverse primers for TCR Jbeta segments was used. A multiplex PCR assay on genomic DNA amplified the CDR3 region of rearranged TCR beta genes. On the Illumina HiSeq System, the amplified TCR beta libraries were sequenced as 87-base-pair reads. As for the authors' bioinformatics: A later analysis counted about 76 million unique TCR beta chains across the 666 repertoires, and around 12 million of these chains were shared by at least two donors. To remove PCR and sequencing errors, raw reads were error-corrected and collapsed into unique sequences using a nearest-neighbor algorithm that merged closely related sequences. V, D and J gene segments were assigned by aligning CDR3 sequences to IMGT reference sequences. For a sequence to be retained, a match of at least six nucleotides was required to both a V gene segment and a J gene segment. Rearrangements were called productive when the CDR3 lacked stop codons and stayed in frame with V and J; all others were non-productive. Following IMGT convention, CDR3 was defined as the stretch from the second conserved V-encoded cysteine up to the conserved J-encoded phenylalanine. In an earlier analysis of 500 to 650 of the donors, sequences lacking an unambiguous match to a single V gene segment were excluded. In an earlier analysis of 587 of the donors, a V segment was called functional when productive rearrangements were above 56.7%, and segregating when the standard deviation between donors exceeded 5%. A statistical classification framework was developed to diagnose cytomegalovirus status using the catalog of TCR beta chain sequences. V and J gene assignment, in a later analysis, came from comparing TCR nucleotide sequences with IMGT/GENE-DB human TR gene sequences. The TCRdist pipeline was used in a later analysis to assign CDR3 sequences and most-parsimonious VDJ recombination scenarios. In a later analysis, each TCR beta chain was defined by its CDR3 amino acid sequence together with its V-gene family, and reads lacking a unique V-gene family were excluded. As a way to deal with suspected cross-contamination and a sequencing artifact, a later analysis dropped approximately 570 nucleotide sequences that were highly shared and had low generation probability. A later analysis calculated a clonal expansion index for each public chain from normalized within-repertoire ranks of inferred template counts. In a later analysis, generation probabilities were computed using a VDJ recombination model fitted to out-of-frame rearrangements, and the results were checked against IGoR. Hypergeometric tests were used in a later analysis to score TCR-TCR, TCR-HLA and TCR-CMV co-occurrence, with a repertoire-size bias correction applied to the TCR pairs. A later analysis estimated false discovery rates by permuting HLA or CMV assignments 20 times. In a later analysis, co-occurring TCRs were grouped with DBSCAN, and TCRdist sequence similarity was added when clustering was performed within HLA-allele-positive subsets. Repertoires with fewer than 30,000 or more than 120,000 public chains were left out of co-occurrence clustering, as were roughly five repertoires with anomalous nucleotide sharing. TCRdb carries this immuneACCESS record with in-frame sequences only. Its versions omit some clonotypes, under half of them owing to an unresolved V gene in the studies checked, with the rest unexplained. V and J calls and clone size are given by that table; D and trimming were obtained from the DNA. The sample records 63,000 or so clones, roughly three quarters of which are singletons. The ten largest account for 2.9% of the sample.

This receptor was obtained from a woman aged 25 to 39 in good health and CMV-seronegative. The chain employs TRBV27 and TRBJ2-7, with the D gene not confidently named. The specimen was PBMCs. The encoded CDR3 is CASSSPRIFNEQYF. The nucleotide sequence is TGTGCCAGCAGTTCGCCCAGAATATTCAACGAGCAGTACTTC.